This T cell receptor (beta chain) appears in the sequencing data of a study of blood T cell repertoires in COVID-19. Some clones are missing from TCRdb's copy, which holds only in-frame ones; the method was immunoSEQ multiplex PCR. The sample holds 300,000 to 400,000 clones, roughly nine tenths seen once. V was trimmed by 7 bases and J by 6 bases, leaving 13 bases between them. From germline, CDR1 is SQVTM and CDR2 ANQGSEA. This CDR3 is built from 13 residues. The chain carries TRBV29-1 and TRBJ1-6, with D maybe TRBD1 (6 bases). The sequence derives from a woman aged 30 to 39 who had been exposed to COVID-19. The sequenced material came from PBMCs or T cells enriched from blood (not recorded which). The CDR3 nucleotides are TGCAGCGCTCAGACAGGATTTAATTCACCCCTCCACTTT. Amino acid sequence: CSAQTGFNSPLHF.